The rows below give T cell receptor beta chains drawn from one sample of a study of T cells of healthy individuals. TCRdb independently ran MiXCR on the 5' RACE reads; one entry per CDR3 protein. The data hold about 53,000 distinct CDR3 sequences, with roughly 14% observed a single time. The receptors come from a human donor in good health. CDR3s include the opening cysteine and the closing phenylalanine or tryptophan. A D gene is named only where the DNA matches it firmly. Expanded clones are given a class, and other clones once, few, many or no size at all.

V: TRBV6-5
J: TRBJ2-3
size: few
D: TRBD2
CDR3: CASSYFSGGAIEGRADTQYF
DNA: TGTGCCAGCAGTTACTTCAGCGGGGGGGCGATTGAGGGGAGGGCAGATACGCAGTATTTT

V: TRBV6-1
J: TRBJ1-3
size: few
D: NA
CDR3: CASRSPGRTSGNTIYF
DNA: TGTGCCAGCAGGAGCCCGGGACGGACCTCTGGAAACACCATATATTTT

V: TRBV29-1
J: TRBJ2-5
size: many
D: NA
CDR3: CSTAVGEETQYF
DNA: TGCAGCACCGCTGTAGGGGAAGAGACCCAGTACTTC

V: TRBV7-2
J: TRBJ2-1
size: NA
D: NA
CDR3: CASSLDGQMYEQFF
DNA: TGTGCCAGCAGCTTAGACGGGCAGATGTATGAGCAGTTCTTC

V: TRBV10-3
J: TRBJ2-3
size: few
D: NA
CDR3: CAISEGLGDTDTQYF
DNA: TGTGCCATCAGTGAAGGGCTGGGGGACACAGATACGCAGTATTTT

V: TRBV2
J: TRBJ2-1
size: many
D: NA
CDR3: CASSASGNEQFF
DNA: TGTGCCAGCAGTGCCTCGGGCAATGAGCAGTTCTTC

V: TRBV24-1
J: TRBJ2-1
size: NA
D: NA
CDR3: CATSDRRSNEQFF
DNA: TGTGCCACCAGTGACCGCCGGAGCAATGAGCAGTTCTTC

V: TRBV18
J: TRBJ2-2
size: many
D: TRBD1
CDR3: CASSPTGATGELFF
DNA: TGTGCCAGCTCCCCAACAGGGGCAACCGGGGAGCTGTTTTTT

V: TRBV5-4
J: TRBJ2-5
size: NA
D: TRBD2
CDR3: CASSKVSGLGAETQYF
DNA: TGTGCCAGCAGCAAGGTGTCGGGACTAGGGGCGGAGACCCAGTACTTC

V: TRBV5-1
J: TRBJ2-3
size: NA
D: TRBD2
CDR3: CASSLLASGGAGDTQYF
DNA: TGCGCCAGCAGCTTGTTGGCGAGCGGGGGGGCCGGAGATACGCAGTATTTT

V: TRBV28
J: TRBJ1-2
size: few
D: NA
CDR3: CASGGSSNYGYTF
DNA: TGTGCCAGTGGGGGGTCCTCTAACTATGGCTACACCTTC

V: TRBV6-5
J: TRBJ2-2
size: many
D: TRBD2
CDR3: CASSPEGLAKLVLFF
DNA: TGTGCCAGCAGTCCCGAGGGACTAGCCAAGCTGGTGCTGTTTTTT

V: TRBV30
J: TRBJ2-1
size: many
D: NA
CDR3: CAWKRPGYNEQFF
DNA: TGTGCCTGGAAGCGGCCCGGATACAATGAGCAGTTCTTC

V: TRBV29-1
J: TRBJ2-3
size: many
D: TRBD2
CDR3: CSVHPLAGVGDGTDTQYF
DNA: TGCAGCGTCCACCCCTTAGCGGGAGTCGGGGATGGCACAGATACGCAGTATTTT

V: TRBV20-1
J: TRBJ2-7
size: NA
D: TRBD2
CDR3: CSADSGEGTYEQYF
DNA: TGCAGTGCTGATAGCGGGGAAGGAACCTACGAGCAGTACTTC

V: TRBV7-2
J: TRBJ2-2
size: many
D: TRBD2
CDR3: CASSRVVGGAVTGELFF
DNA: TGTGCCAGCAGCCGGGTGGTCGGGGGGGCCGTAACCGGGGAGCTGTTTTTT

V: TRBV15
J: TRBJ1-5
size: NA
D: NA
CDR3: CATSREHLDSYQPQHF
DNA: TGTGCCACCAGCAGGGAGCATCTGGACAGTTATCAGCCCCAGCATTTT

V: TRBV29-1
J: TRBJ2-5
size: NA
D: NA
CDR3: CSLGHPPEF
DNA: TGCAGCCTGGGACATCCTCCGGAGTTC

V: TRBV3-1
J: TRBJ2-1
size: many
D: NA
CDR3: CASSHSEGSYNEQFF
DNA: TGTGCCAGCAGCCACTCCGAAGGCTCCTACAATGAGCAGTTCTTC

V: TRBV5-1
J: TRBJ1-2
size: NA
D: NA
CDR3: CASSGGTVVNYGYTF
DNA: TGCGCCAGCAGCGGGGGGACGGTAGTTAACTATGGCTACACCTTC

V: TRBV2
J: TRBJ2-1
size: few
D: TRBD2
CDR3: CASKSGLAATYNEQFF
DNA: TGTGCCAGCAAGTCGGGACTAGCGGCGACCTACAATGAGCAGTTCTTC

V: TRBV7-9
J: TRBJ2-1
size: NA
D: NA
CDR3: CASNKGGNSANEQFF
DNA: TGTGCCAGCAACAAGGGGGGGAATTCAGCCAATGAGCAGTTCTTC

V: TRBV3-1
J: TRBJ1-1
size: few
D: NA
CDR3: CASSPTSRDTEAFF
DNA: TGTGCCAGCAGCCCCACAAGCAGAGACACTGAAGCTTTCTTT

V: TRBV20-1
J: TRBJ1-1
size: NA
D: NA
CDR3: CSAYPRGRGNTEAFF
DNA: TGCAGTGCTTATCCCCGGGGGCGGGGGAACACTGAAGCTTTCTTT

V: TRBV4-3
J: TRBJ2-2
size: many
D: NA
CDR3: CASSQGTGAAFTGELFF
DNA: TGCGCCAGCAGCCAAGGAACTGGGGCGGCCTTCACCGGGGAGCTGTTTTTT

V: TRBV6-6
J: TRBJ2-7
size: NA
D: TRBD1
CDR3: CASSYFVGRDRTYEQYF
DNA: TGTGCCAGCAGTTACTTTGTCGGGCGGGACAGGACCTACGAGCAGTACTTC

V: TRBV11-2
J: TRBJ2-7
size: NA
D: TRBD2
CDR3: CASSQTSGLPYEQYF
DNA: TGTGCCAGCAGCCAGACTAGCGGACTTCCCTACGAGCAGTACTTC

V: TRBV18
J: TRBJ2-7
size: few
D: TRBD1
CDR3: CASSPKTGGRDEQYF
DNA: TGTGCCAGCTCACCAAAAACAGGGGGTCGGGACGAGCAGTACTTC

V: TRBV20-1
J: TRBJ1-4
size: many
D: TRBD1
CDR3: CSAQDRGRGEKLFF
DNA: TGCAGTGCGCAGGACAGGGGGCGAGGTGAAAAACTGTTTTTT

V: TRBV18
J: TRBJ2-3
size: NA
D: NA
CDR3: CASSPGDSDTQYF
DNA: TGTGCCAGCTCACCAGGGGATTCAGATACGCAGTATTTT

V: TRBV6-1
J: TRBJ2-3
size: NA
D: NA
CDR3: CASRMVTDTQYF
DNA: TGTGCCAGCAGAATGGTGACAGATACGCAGTATTTT

V: TRBV4-3
J: TRBJ2-1
size: NA
D: NA
CDR3: CASSQDVWQYNEQFF
DNA: TGCGCCAGCAGCCAAGATGTTTGGCAGTACAATGAGCAGTTCTTC

V: TRBV10-3
J: TRBJ2-5
size: few
D: TRBD1
CDR3: CAISQLKTGEETQYF
DNA: TGTGCCATCAGCCAACTAAAGACAGGGGAAGAGACCCAGTACTTC

V: TRBV14
J: TRBJ2-5
size: NA
D: TRBD2
CDR3: CASSQGWRGGQETQYF
DNA: TGTGCCAGCAGCCAAGGATGGCGGGGGGGCCAAGAGACCCAGTACTTC

V: TRBV12-3/TRBV12-4
J: TRBJ2-7
size: many
D: NA
CDR3: CASSLKGPYEQYF
DNA: TGTGCCAGCAGTTTGAAGGGTCCCTACGAGCAGTACTTC

V: TRBV6-1
J: TRBJ2-7
size: NA
D: NA
CDR3: CASSEAYEQYF
DNA: TGTGCCAGCAGTGAGGCCTACGAGCAGTACTTC

V: TRBV2
J: TRBJ1-1
size: few
D: TRBD1
CDR3: CASSRDRSSTEAFF
DNA: TGTGCCAGCAGTCGGGACAGATCGAGTACTGAAGCTTTCTTT

V: TRBV12-3/TRBV12-4
J: TRBJ2-1
size: many
D: TRBD2
CDR3: CASSSWEGSYNEQFF
DNA: TGTGCCAGCAGTTCCTGGGAGGGCTCCTACAATGAGCAGTTCTTC

V: TRBV7-8
J: TRBJ1-4
size: NA
D: TRBD1
CDR3: CASSSRTGVREKLFF
DNA: TGTGCCAGCAGCTCGCGGACAGGGGTGCGGGAAAAACTGTTTTTT

V: TRBV7-9
J: TRBJ1-1
size: many
D: NA
CDR3: CASSLGGLNTEAFF
DNA: TGTGCCAGCAGCTTAGGGGGACTGAACACTGAAGCTTTCTTT

V: TRBV2
J: TRBJ2-2
size: NA
D: NA
CDR3: CASRPGLNTGELFF
DNA: TGTGCCAGCAGACCAGGACTGAACACCGGGGAGCTGTTTTTT

V: TRBV2
J: TRBJ1-4
size: many
D: TRBD1
CDR3: CASRAGTGLTEKLFF
DNA: TGTGCCAGCAGGGCCGGGACAGGGCTTACTGAAAAACTGTTTTTT

V: TRBV3-1
J: TRBJ1-4
size: many
D: NA
CDR3: CASSQVVGREKLFF
DNA: TGTGCCAGCAGCCAAGTCGTCGGGCGGGAAAAACTGTTTTTT

V: TRBV29-1
J: TRBJ1-1
size: many
D: TRBD1
CDR3: CSVGTANTEAFF
DNA: TGCAGCGTCGGGACAGCGAACACTGAAGCTTTCTTT

V: TRBV20-1
J: TRBJ1-5
size: NA
D: NA
CDR3: CSAGWNQPQHF
DNA: TGCAGTGCCGGATGGAATCAGCCCCAGCATTTT

V: TRBV24-1
J: TRBJ1-2
size: NA
D: TRBD1
CDR3: CATSDSTTGGFHGYTF
DNA: TGTGCCACCAGTGATTCGACGACAGGGGGCTTCCATGGCTACACCTTC

V: TRBV19
J: TRBJ2-1
size: many
D: TRBD2
CDR3: CASFRDSSSGSSYNEQFF
DNA: TGTGCCAGCTTCAGGGACTCCTCTAGCGGGAGCTCCTACAATGAGCAGTTCTTC

V: TRBV19
J: TRBJ1-5
size: NA
D: NA
CDR3: CASSSAGSNQPQHF
DNA: TGTGCCAGTAGCTCGGCGGGAAGCAATCAGCCCCAGCATTTT

V: TRBV19
J: TRBJ2-4
size: few
D: TRBD2
CDR3: CASSGGGTKNIQYF
DNA: TGTGCCAGTAGTGGCGGGGGAACCAAAAACATTCAGTACTTC

V: TRBV3-2
J: TRBJ1-5
size: many
D: NA
CDR3: CASSRPPQGCNQPQHF
DNA: TGTGCCAGCAGCCGTCCCCCACAGGGGTGCAATCAGCCCCAGCATTTT

V: TRBV9
J: TRBJ2-2
size: few
D: NA
CDR3: CASSASLYENTGELFF
DNA: TGTGCCAGCAGCGCAAGCTTGTATGAGAACACCGGGGAGCTGTTTTTT

V: TRBV10-3
J: TRBJ2-1
size: many
D: TRBD2
CDR3: CAISEQRGSEQFF
DNA: TGTGCCATCAGTGAACAGCGGGGGAGTGAGCAGTTCTTC

V: TRBV11-3
J: TRBJ2-1
size: few
D: NA
CDR3: CASSARDSDNEQFF
DNA: TGTGCCAGCAGCGCACGAGACAGCGACAATGAGCAGTTCTTC

V: TRBV25-1
J: TRBJ1-1
size: NA
D: NA
CDR3: CASSEWGRNTEAFF
DNA: TGTGCCAGCAGTGAATGGGGCAGGAACACTGAAGCTTTCTTT

V: TRBV25-1
J: TRBJ2-7
size: many
D: TRBD2
CDR3: CASSEGAGLAAGEQYF
DNA: TGTGCCAGCAGTGAAGGTGCGGGACTAGCCGCCGGTGAGCAGTACTTC